The clone carrying this TCR beta chain was counted ten times or more. The antigen remains undetermined. Library preparation (for TCRbeta) was performed with unique molecular identifiers. TCRdb reprocessed the PCR reads via MiXCR and lists one record per CDR3 protein. This table holds 250,000 to 300,000 distinct CDR3 sequences, about 9.4% found once. With 5 bases clipped from V and 4 bases from J, the junction kept 5 bases outside the gene matches. The CDR3 runs to 14 residues. The data were obtained in a study of T-cell reconstitution after alpha-beta-depleted transplantation in children. Points from the study as a whole: Some patients' high day-60 TCRbeta diversity was attributed to recipient cells surviving conditioning. Several hundred expanded graft clones reportedly were the source of alpha-beta T cells about two months after transplant. Counts and diversity of T cells one year after transplant came mostly from newly produced T cells.

The sequencing used PBMCs, collected before TCRalphabeta/CD19-depleted stem cell transplant. The chain employs TRBV12-3 or TRBV12-4 and TRBJ1-5; 7 positions match TRBD1. The receptor was isolated from a boy under two years old with acute myeloid leukemia, due to receive a stem cell transplant. The CDR3 coding sequence is TGTGCCAGCAGTCGGGACAGCAAGAATCAGCCCCAGCATTTT. This codes for CASSRDSKNQPQHF.